This section outlines one TCR beta chain sequence together with its context. No antigen is known for it. No much larger clonotype is one base removed from it; base qualities were not supplied. The CDR3 regions of human TCRbeta chains were analyzed by immunosequencing. Per the source publication's procedure: TCRs in the repertoires were matched against a reference library of SARS-CoV-2-specific TCRs that had been generated with the MIRA antigen-specificity platform. Breadth meant the fraction of unique TCRs that were SARS-CoV-2-associated, whereas depth meant the fraction of total T cells that were SARS-CoV-2-associated. Using the MIRA data, each spike-specific TCR was assigned both to the spike region to which the TCR was reactive and to a CD4 or CD8 class. Log10-transformed breadth and depth values were compared by one-way ANOVA with Sidak's multiple comparisons tests. This is the immuneACCESS table as TCRdb keeps it, with only in-frame sequences that have V and J called. A part of the clones is gone; compared with another copy, unresolved V genes explain less than half, and the rest is unexplained. That table is the source of V, J and clone size, and D and trimming were worked out from the DNA. In all, the sample holds 75,000 to 100,000 clones, and around 84% of those were seen once. The ten top clones hold about 13% of the sample.

The sample's time point label, in plain terms: baseline before first vaccination. Samples from vaccinated people were obtained from the UK trials COV001 and COV002, which included a single-blind randomized controlled phase 2/3 trial of AZD1222 (ChAdOx1 nCoV-19) in healthy adults. For TCRbeta chain sequencing, PBMC samples from trial participants were taken at day 0 and at day 28 after the second dose. These data originate in a study of T cell responses to AZD1222 COVID-19 vaccine (dated by TCRdb to about 2021). Broadly, across the study: AZD1222 recipients whose second dose came at about 4 weeks and those whose second dose came at about 12 weeks were combined into one group, since spike-specific TCR depth and breadth did not differ between the two schedules. A total of 233 trial participants underwent TCR sequencing, of whom nearly 210 had received two doses of AZD1222 and 26 had received two doses of the MenACWY control vaccine. Enrollment into the trials was organized by age into subgroups of 18-55, 56-69 and 70-plus years, and those subgroups contained roughly 150, 30 and 60 TCR-sequenced participants, respectively. Study-wide findings and limitations: Conclusions about previously exposed vaccinees are limited because only a handful of AZD1222 recipients were SARS-CoV-2 seropositive at baseline. CD4 TCRs associated with the vaccine covered the entire spike protein, and the dominant responses were in regions 160-218 and 743-854. A significant rise in spike-specific TCR breadth and depth was observed after two AZD1222 doses relative to day 0 and relative to MenACWY recipients. The 56-69-year group was small, and its depth increase did not reach significance, likely because of low power. Participants were mostly white British, with more females than males. The authors suggested clonal diversity may have been underestimated. Nearly half of unique spike-specific TCRs reportedly recognized epitopes outside regions mutated in the B.1.351 and B.1.1.7 variants. Because no day 14 peak-response samples were available, the repertoires could be characterized only after the peak T cell response.

According to the germline V gene, CDR1 reads KGHSH and CDR2 reads LQKENI. The CDR3 has 15 amino acids, counting the end cysteine and phenylalanine. Kept here is only the CDR3 DNA, which spans 45 bases and is read in frame from base 1. The junction shows trimming of 0 bases on V and 10 bases on J, and the gene matches do not reach 4 bases of it. The sequence came from an adult in good health. Recombination joined TRBV18 with TRBJ2-3, with 13 bases matching TRBD2. Sample: peripheral blood, taken on day 0 of AZD1222 vaccination. The DNA sequence is as follows: TGTGCCAGCTCACCACCCGGACTAGCGGGGGTGGCGCAGTATTTT. This is translated as CASSPPGLAGVAQYF.